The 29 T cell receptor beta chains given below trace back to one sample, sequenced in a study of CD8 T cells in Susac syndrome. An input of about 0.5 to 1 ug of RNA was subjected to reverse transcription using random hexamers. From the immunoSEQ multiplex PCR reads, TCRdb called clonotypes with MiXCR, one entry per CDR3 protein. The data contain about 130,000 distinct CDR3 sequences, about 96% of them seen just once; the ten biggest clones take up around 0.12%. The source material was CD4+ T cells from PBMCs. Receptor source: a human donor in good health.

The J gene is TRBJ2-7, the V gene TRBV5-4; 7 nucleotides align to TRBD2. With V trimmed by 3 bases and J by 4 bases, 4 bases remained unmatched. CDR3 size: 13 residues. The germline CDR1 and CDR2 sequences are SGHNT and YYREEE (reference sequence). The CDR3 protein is CASSSASGYEQYF. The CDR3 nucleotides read TGTGCCAGCAGCTCCGCTAGCGGTTACGAGCAGTACTTC.

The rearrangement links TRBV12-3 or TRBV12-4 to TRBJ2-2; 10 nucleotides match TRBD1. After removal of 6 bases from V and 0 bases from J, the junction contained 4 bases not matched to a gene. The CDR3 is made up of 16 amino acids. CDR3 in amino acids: CASSRGQGSNTGELFF. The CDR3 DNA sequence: TGTGCCAGCAGCCGGGGACAGGGGTCGAACACCGGGGAGCTGTTTTTT.

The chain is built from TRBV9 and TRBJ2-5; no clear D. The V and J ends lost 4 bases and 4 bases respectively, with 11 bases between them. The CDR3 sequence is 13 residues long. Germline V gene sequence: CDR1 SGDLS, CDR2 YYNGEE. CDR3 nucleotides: TGTGCCAGCAGCCCACACCAAGCAGAGACCCAGTACTTC. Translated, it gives CASSPHQAETQYF.

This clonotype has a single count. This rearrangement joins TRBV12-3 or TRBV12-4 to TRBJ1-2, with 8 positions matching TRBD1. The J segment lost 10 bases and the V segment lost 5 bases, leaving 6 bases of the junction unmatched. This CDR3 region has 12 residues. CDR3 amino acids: CASSPGQDDYTF. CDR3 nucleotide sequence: TGTGCCAGCAGTCCGGGACAGGACGACTACACCTTC.

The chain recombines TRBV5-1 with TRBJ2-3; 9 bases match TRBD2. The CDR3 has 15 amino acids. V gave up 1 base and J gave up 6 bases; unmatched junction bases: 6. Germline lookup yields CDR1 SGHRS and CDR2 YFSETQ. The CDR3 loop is CASSLPSGITDTQYF. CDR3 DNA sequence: TGCGCCAGCAGCTTGCCTAGCGGGATTACGGATACGCAGTATTTT. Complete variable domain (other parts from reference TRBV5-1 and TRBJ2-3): KAGVTQTPRYLIKTRGQQVTLSCSPISGHRSVSWYQQTPGQGLQFLFEYFSETQRNKGNFPGRFSGRQFSNSRSEMNVSTLELGDSALYLCASSLPSGITDTQYFGPGTRLTVL.

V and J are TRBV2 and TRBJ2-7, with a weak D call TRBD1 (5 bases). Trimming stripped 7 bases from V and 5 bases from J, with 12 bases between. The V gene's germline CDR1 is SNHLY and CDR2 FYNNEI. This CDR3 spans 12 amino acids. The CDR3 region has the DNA TGTGCCAGCAAGCAGGGTGAGAACGAGCAGTACTTC. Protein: CASKQGENEQYF.

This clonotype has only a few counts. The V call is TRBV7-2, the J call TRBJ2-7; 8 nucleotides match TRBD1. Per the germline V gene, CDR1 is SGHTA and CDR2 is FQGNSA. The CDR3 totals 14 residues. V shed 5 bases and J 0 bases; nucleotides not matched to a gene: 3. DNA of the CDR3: TGTGCCAGCAGCCGGGACAGGAGCTCCTACGAGCAGTACTTC. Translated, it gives CASSRDRSSYEQYF. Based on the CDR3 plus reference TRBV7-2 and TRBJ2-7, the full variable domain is GAGVSQSPSNKVTEKGKDVELRCDPISGHTALYWYRQSLGQGLEFLIYFQGNSAPDKSGLPSDRFSAERTGGSVSTLTIQRTQQEDSAVYLCASSRDRSSYEQYFGPGTRLTVT.

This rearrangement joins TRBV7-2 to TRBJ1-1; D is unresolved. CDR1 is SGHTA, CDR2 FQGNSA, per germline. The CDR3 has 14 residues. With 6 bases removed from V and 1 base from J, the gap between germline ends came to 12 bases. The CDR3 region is CASSPTAENTEAFF. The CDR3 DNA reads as TGTGCCAGCAGTCCGACGGCAGAGAACACTGAAGCTTTCTTT.

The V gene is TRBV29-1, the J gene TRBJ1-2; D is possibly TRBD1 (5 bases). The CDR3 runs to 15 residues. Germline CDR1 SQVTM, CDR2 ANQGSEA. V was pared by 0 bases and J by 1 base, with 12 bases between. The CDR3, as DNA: TGCAGCGTTGAAGAGGGGGACGGATTTAACTATGGCTACACCTTC. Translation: CSVEEGDGFNYGYTF.

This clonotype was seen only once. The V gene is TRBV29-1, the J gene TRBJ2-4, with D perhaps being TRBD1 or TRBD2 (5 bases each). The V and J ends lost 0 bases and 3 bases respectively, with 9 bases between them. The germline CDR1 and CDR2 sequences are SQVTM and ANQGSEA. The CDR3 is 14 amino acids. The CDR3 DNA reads TGCAGCGTTGAAGAATGGGGGAGCAAAAACATTCAGTACTTC. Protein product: CSVEEWGSKNIQYF.

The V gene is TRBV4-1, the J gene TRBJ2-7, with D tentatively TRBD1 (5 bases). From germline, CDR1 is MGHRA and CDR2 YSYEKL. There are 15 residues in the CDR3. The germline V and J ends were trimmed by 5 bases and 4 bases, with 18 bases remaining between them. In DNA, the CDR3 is TGCGCCAGCAGCGTGTATCAGGGTGGGCCTTACGAGCAGTACTTC. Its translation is CASSVYQGGPYEQYF.

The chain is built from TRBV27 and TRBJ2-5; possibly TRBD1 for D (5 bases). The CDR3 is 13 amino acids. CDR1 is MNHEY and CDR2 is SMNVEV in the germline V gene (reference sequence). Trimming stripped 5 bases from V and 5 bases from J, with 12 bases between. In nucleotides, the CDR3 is TGTGCCAGCAGTAGAGGCAGGGTGGAGACCCAGTACTTC. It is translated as CASSRGRVETQYF.

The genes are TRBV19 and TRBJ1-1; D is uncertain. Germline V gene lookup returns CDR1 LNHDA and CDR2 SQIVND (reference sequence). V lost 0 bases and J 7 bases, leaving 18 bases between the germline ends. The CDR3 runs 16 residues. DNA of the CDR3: TGTGCCAGTAGTATAGATCTGCGGCCTTTGTATGATGAAGCTTTCTTT. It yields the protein CASSIDLRPLYDEAFF.

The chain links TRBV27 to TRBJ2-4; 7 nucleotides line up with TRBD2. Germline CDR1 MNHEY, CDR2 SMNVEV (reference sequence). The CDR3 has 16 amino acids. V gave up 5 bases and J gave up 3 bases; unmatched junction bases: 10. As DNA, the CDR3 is TGTGCCAGCAGTCCGGGGGGTAGGGGCGGCAAAAACATTCAGTACTTC. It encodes CASSPGGRGGKNIQYF.

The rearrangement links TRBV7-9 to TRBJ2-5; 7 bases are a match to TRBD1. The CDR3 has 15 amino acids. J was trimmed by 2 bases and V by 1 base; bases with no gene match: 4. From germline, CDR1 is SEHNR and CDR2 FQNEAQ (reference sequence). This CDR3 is CASSLVGTAQETQYF. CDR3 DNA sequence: TGTGCCAGCAGCTTAGTCGGGACAGCTCAAGAGACCCAGTACTTC.

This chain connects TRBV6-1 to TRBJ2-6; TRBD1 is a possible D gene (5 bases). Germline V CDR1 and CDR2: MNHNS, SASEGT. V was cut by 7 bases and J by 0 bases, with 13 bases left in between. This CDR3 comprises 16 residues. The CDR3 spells CASTKGAVSGANVLTF. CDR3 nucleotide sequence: TGTGCCAGCACCAAAGGGGCCGTCTCTGGGGCCAACGTCCTGACTTTC.

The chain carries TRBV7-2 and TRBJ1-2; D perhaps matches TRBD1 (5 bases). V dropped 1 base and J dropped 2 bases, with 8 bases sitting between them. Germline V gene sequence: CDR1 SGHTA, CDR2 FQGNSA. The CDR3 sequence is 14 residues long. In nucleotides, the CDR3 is TGTGCCAGCAGCTTAGGGGCAGGGAACTATGGCTACACCTTC. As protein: CASSLGAGNYGYTF.

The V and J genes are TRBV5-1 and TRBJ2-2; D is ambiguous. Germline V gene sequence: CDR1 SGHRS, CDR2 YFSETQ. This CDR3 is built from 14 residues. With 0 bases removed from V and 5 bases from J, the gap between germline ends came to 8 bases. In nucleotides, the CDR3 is TGCGCCAGCAGCTTGGAAGCCGGGACCGGGGAGCTGTTTTTT. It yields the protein CASSLEAGTGELFF.

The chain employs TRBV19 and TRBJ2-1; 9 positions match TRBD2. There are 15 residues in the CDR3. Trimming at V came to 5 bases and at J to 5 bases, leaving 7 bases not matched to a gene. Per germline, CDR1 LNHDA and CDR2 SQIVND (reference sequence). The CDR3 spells CASSGAGGENNEQFF. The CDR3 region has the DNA TGTGCCAGTAGTGGGGCGGGAGGGGAGAACAATGAGCAGTTCTTC.

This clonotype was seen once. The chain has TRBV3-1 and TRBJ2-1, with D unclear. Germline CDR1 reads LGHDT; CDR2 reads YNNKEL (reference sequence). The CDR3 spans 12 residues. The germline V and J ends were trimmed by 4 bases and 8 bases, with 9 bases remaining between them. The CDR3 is CASSPLWDEQFF. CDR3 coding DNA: TGTGCCAGCAGCCCCCTTTGGGATGAGCAGTTCTTC.

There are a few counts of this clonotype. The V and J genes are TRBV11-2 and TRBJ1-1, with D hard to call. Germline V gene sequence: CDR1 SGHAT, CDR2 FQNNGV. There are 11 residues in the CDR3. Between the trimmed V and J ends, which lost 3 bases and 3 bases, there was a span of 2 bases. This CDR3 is CASSLDTEAFF. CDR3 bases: TGTGCCAGCAGCTTGGACACTGAAGCTTTCTTT.

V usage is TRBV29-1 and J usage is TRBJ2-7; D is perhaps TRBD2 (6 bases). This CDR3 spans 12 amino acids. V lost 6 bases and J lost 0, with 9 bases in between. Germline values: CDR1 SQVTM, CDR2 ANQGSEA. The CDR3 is CSVRGYSYEQYF. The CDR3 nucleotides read TGCAGCGTCCGGGGGTACTCCTACGAGCAGTACTTC.

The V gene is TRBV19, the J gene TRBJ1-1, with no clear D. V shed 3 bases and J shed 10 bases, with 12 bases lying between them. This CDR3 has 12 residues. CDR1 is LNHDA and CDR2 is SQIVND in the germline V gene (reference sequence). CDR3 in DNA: TGTGCCAGTAGTATCGGGCGGAGGGCAGCTTTCTTT. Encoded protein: CASSIGRRAAFF. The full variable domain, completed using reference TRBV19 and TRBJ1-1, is DGGITQSPKYLFRKEGQNVTLSCEQNLNHDAMYWYRQDPGQGLRLIYYSQIVNDFQKGDIAEGYSVSREKKESFPLTVTSAQKNPTAFYLCASSIGRRAAFFGQGTRLTVV.

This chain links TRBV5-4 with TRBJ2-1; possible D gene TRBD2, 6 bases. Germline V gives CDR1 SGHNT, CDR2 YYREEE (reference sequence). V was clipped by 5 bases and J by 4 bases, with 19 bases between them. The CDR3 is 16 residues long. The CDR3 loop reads CASSPAPAGGYNEQFF. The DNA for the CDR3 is TGTGCCAGCAGTCCGGCGCCAGCGGGTGGGTACAATGAGCAGTTCTTC.

Here the CDR3 DNA reads TGTGCCAGCAGCCAAGAGGCGGGACAGCACAATGAGCAGTTCTTC. Its translation: CASSQEAGQHNEQFF. The chain carries TRBV4-2 and TRBJ2-1, with a possible D match to TRBD1 (7 bases). Germline CDR1 and CDR2: LGHNA and YNFKEQ. CDR3 length: 15 amino acids. With 0 bases removed from V and 5 bases from J, the gap between germline ends came to 11 bases.

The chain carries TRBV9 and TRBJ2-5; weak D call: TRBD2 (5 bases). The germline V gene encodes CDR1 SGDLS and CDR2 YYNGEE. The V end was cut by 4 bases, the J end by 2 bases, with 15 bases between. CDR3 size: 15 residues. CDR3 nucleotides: TGTGCCAGCAGCCTGTCTAGCTTTAGGCAAGAGACCCAGTACTTC. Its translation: CASSLSSFRQETQYF. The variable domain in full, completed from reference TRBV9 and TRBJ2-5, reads DSGVTQTPKHLITATGQRVTLRCSPRSGDLSVYWYQQSLDQGLQFLIQYYNGEERAKGNILERFSAQQFPDLHSELNLSSLELGDSALYFCASSLSSFRQETQYFGPGTRLLVL.

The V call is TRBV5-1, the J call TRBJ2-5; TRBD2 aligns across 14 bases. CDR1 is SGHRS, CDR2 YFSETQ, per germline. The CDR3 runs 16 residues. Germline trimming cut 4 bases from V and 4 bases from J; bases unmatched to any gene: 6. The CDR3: CASSLGGLAGAETQYF. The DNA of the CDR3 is TGCGCCAGCAGCCTAGGGGGACTAGCGGGAGCAGAGACCCAGTACTTC.

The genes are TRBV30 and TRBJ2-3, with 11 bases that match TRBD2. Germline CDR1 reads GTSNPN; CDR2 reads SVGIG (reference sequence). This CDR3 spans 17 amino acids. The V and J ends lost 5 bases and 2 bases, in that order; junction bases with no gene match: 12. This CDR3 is CAWAIIRTSGYTDTQYF. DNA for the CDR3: TGTGCCTGGGCGATAATTCGGACTAGCGGGTACACAGATACGCAGTATTTT.

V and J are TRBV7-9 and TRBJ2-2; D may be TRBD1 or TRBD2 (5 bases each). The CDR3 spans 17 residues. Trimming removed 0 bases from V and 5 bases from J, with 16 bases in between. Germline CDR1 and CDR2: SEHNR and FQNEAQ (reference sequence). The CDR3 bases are TGTGCCAGCAGCTTAGCGCGGGCAGACAGAAGTACCGGGGAGCTGTTTTTT. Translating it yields CASSLARADRSTGELFF. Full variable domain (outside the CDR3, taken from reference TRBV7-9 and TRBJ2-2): DTGVSQNPRHKITKRGQNVTFRCDPISEHNRLYWYRQTLGQGPEFLTYFQNEAQLEKSRLLSDRFSAERPKGSFSTLEIQRTEQGDSAMYLCASSLARADRSTGELFFGEGSRLTVL.